This TCR beta chain originates from a study of response to subunit inactivated influenza vaccine. Germline lookup yields CDR1 MDHEN and CDR2 SYDVKM. The CDR3 extends over 16 amino acids. V lost 8 bases and J 4 bases, leaving 21 bases between the germline ends. Comments on this clonotype: Its antigen is currently unknown.

TCRdb reanalysed the RT-PCR reads using MiXCR and keeps one entry per CDR3 protein. Seen here are almost 250,000 distinct CDR3 sequences, 9% to 15% observed once, and the top ten hold less than 8.5%. Study-level results: It was the authors' suggestion that each seasonal influenza vaccination recruits few new T cells.

The sequences come from non-naive T cells sorted from PBMCs, collected around 15 days before vaccination. This rearrangement joins TRBV28 to TRBJ2-1; no definite D call. The sequence came from a man over 45 who received an inactivated influenza vaccine. In DNA form, the CDR3 reads TGTGCCAGCCCCCCCGCCCGGTGGGTAACGTACAATGAGCAGTTCTTC. It specifies CASPPARWVTYNEQFF.